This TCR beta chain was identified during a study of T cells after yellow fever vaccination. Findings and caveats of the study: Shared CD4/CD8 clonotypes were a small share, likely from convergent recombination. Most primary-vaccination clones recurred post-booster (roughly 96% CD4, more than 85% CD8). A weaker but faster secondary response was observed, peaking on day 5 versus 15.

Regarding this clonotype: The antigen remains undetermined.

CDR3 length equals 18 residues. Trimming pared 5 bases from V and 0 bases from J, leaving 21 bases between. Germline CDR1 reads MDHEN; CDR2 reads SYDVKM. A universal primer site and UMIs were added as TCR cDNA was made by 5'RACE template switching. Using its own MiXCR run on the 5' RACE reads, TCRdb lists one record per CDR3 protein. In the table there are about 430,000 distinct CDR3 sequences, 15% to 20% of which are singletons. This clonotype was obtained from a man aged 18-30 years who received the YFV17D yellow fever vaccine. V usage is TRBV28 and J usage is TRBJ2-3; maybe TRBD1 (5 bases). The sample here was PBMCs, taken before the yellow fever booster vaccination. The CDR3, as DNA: TGTGCCAGCAGTACCTCCATTGGGTGGGGCCTTAGCACAGATACGCAGTATTTT. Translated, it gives CASSTSIGWGLSTDTQYF.